This passage covers 32 T cell receptor beta chains from one sample sequenced in a study of CD4 T cells in relation to SARS-CoV-2 and coronaviruses. Sequencing was performed with immunoSEQ multiplex PCR; in TCRdb, only in-frame clones are kept and a portion is missing. The data show roughly 60,000 clones, with about 94% seen just once and around 0.15% held by the top ten. CD4+ T cells from unexposed donors were obtained before the COVID-19 pandemic (2011-2018). Sequencing was done on a sample of naive CD4+ T cells from PBMCs. Subset indicated: naive CD4+ T cells isolated by negative enrichment. These receptors all stem from a human donor in good health.

The V gene is TRBV5-4, the J gene TRBJ2-2, with D unresolved. Deletions cut 5 bases from V and 7 bases from J, with 6 bases between. CDR3 size: 11 residues. Looked up from germline, CDR1 is SGHNT and CDR2 is YYREEE (reference sequence). In DNA, the CDR3 is TGTGCCAGCAGTGAGGTCGGGGAGCTGTTTTTT. This sequence encodes CASSEVGELFF.

The V call is TRBV3-1 (or the pseudogene TRBV3-2), the J call TRBJ2-1; TRBD2 agrees at 10 bases. The trim removed 1 base at V and 1 base at J, leaving 1 base unmatched. The CDR3 runs 16 residues. Germline assignment: CDR1 LGHDT and CDR2 YNNKEL (reference sequence). Here the CDR3 DNA reads TGTGCCAGCAGCCAAGTAGCGGGGGGATCCTACAATGAGCAGTTCTTC. Its protein product is CASSQVAGGSYNEQFF.

This rearrangement joins TRBV5-5 to TRBJ1-4; the D gene is possibly TRBD1 (5 bases). The CDR3 length is 14 residues. V was cut by 10 bases and J by 8 bases, with 21 bases left in between. The germline V gene has CDR1 SGHKS and CDR2 YYEKEE (reference sequence). CDR3 in DNA: TGTGCCTCCGCCGGTGTATCCTGGGGCGAAAAACTGTTTTTT. It translates to CASAGVSWGEKLFF.

The rearrangement uses TRBV7-9 and TRBJ2-1; 8 bases are a match to TRBD1. Germline V gene data show CDR1 as SEHNR and CDR2 as FQNEAQ (reference sequence). The junction had 9 bases not matched to a gene; V was cut back by 4 bases and J by 7 bases. This CDR3 region has 15 residues. CDR3 residues: CASSYPGTGQNEQFF. CDR3 DNA sequence: TGTGCCAGCAGCTACCCGGGGACAGGTCAAAATGAGCAGTTCTTC.

This sequence joins TRBV5-1 and TRBJ2-7; D is ambiguous. CDR1 SGHRS and CDR2 YFSETQ come from the germline V gene. V gave up 4 bases and J gave up 0 bases, with 5 bases separating them. This CDR3 comprises 12 residues. As DNA, the CDR3 is TGCGCCAGCAGCGGGCGCTCCTACGAGCAGTACTTC. Translating gives CASSGRSYEQYF.

This chain uses TRBV11-1 with TRBJ2-7; a possible D gene is TRBD2 (6 bases). Trimming cost V 5 bases and J 0 bases, with 14 bases left between them. Looked up from germline, CDR1 is SGHAT and CDR2 is FQDESV (reference sequence). The CDR3 totals 15 residues. CDR3 residues: CASSPGGTGSYEQYF. The CDR3 nucleotides read TGTGCCAGCAGCCCCGGAGGGACCGGCTCCTACGAGCAGTACTTC.

The chain combines TRBV7-2 with TRBJ1-6; D uncertain. The V gene's germline CDR1 is SGHTA and CDR2 FQGNSA. The CDR3 is made up of 14 amino acids. V was shortened by 5 bases and J by 2 bases, with 7 bases between the two germline ends. In DNA form, the CDR3 reads TGTGCCAGCAGCCACAGCCCCTATAATTCACCCCTCCACTTT. Its translation is CASSHSPYNSPLHF. Variable domain in full (rest from reference TRBV7-2 and TRBJ1-6): GAGVSQSPSNKVTEKGKDVELRCDPISGHTALYWYRQSLGQGLEFLIYFQGNSAPDKSGLPSDRFSAERTGGSVSTLTIQRTQQEDSAVYLCASSHSPYNSPLHFGNGTRLTVT.

This rearrangement joins TRBV5-1 to TRBJ2-2; 9 nucleotides match TRBD1. J gave up 3 bases and V 6 bases, and 3 bases lay outside the gene matches. The CDR3 totals 14 residues. Germline V lookup: CDR1 SGHRS, CDR2 YFSETQ. In nucleotides, the CDR3 is TGCGCCAGCACCCGGACAGGGGACACCGGGGAGCTGTTTTTT. Protein product: CASTRTGDTGELFF.

V is TRBV18 and J is TRBJ2-5; the match to TRBD1 covers 10 bases. The CDR3 has 14 amino acids. From germline, CDR1 is KGHSH and CDR2 LQKENI. Trimming removed 4 bases from V and 3 bases from J; junction bases left unmatched: 2. The CDR3 nucleotides are TGTGCCAGCTCACGGGACAGGGGAGAAGAGACCCAGTACTTC. The encoded protein is CASSRDRGEETQYF.

This clone was observed once. The genes are TRBV28 and TRBJ1-2; 8 bases are a match to TRBD1. V was clipped by 5 bases and J by 4 bases; unmatched bases: 6. The CDR3 contains 14 residues. Germline V lookup: CDR1 MDHEN, CDR2 SYDVKM. CDR3 protein: CASSAQGAGYGYTF. For the CDR3, the DNA is TGTGCCAGCAGTGCTCAGGGGGCAGGCTATGGCTACACCTTC.

The genes are TRBV4-1 and TRBJ2-7; 12 nucleotides line up with TRBD2. V dropped 4 bases and J dropped 3; count of bases not matched to a gene: 10. Germline V gene lookup returns CDR1 MGHRA and CDR2 YSYEKL. The CDR3 loop spans 17 amino acids. The CDR3 DNA sequence: TGCGCCAGCAGCCCCCGCCCGACTAGCGGGGGAATCTACGAGCAGTACTTC. Translating gives CASSPRPTSGGIYEQYF.

The chain joins TRBV19 to TRBJ1-5; no clear D gene. CDR3 length equals 15 residues. CDR1 is LNHDA, CDR2 SQIVND, per germline (reference sequence). V lost 1 base, J lost 1 base, and 8 bases lay in between. The CDR3 sequence is CASSIGAGSNQPQHF. As DNA, the CDR3 is TGTGCCAGTAGTATAGGCGCGGGAAGCAATCAGCCCCAGCATTTT.

The V and J genes are TRBV19 and TRBJ1-6; no definite D call. Germline-derived CDR1 and CDR2 are LNHDA and SQIVND (reference sequence). V was trimmed by 4 bases and J by 5 bases, leaving 9 bases between them. The CDR3 is made up of 14 amino acids. The CDR3 loop is CASSRSGNNSPLHF. The CDR3 DNA reads as TGTGCCAGTAGTAGGAGTGGGAATAATTCACCCCTCCACTTT.

This chain uses TRBV7-2 with TRBJ1-5; D not certain. The CDR3 is 14 residues long. Germline assignment: CDR1 SGHTA and CDR2 FQGNSA. With 2 bases removed from V and 6 bases from J, the gap between germline ends came to 11 bases. The CDR3 loop is CASSLSPVSQPQHF. The CDR3 nucleotides are TGTGCCAGCAGCTTATCTCCAGTGAGTCAGCCCCAGCATTTT. Full variable domain (remainder filled in from reference TRBV7-2 and TRBJ1-5): GAGVSQSPSNKVTEKGKDVELRCDPISGHTALYWYRQSLGQGLEFLIYFQGNSAPDKSGLPSDRFSAERTGGSVSTLTIQRTQQEDSAVYLCASSLSPVSQPQHFGDGTRLSIL.

J is TRBJ2-7 and V is TRBV15; 9 nucleotides agree with TRBD2. CDR3 length: 16 amino acids. Germline CDR1 is LNHNV and CDR2 is YYDKDF (reference sequence). V trimming: 4 bases; J trimming: 6 bases; junction bases outside the gene matches: 13. The CDR3 DNA is TGTGCCACCAGCATAAGAGCGGGAGGCACGGGAGGCGAGCAGTACTTC. Translation gives CATSIRAGGTGGEQYF.

As DNA, the CDR3 is TGTGCCAGCAGCCAAGATTGGGGACAGTTTTCAGAGACCCAGTACTTC. This codes for CASSQDWGQFSETQYF. The V gene is TRBV3-1 (or the pseudogene TRBV3-2), the J gene TRBJ2-5, with 7 nucleotides matching TRBD1. This CDR3 region has 16 residues. Per germline, CDR1 LGHDT and CDR2 YNNKEL (reference sequence). V lost 0 bases to trimming and J lost 4 bases; unmatched junction nucleotides: 8.

The gene calls are TRBV20-1 and TRBJ1-1, with D hard to call. Trimming pared 3 bases from V and 3 bases from J, leaving 5 bases between. Germline CDR1 DFQATT, CDR2 SNEGSKA (reference sequence). The CDR3 is 11 residues long. In DNA, the CDR3 is TGCAGTGCTAGTGCTGACACTGAAGCTTTCTTT. Its translation is CSASADTEAFF.

This clone is a singleton in its sample. The V gene is TRBV24-1, the J gene TRBJ2-1; 11 nucleotides align to TRBD2. V shed 3 bases, J shed 6 bases, and the junction held 15 bases outside the gene matches. This CDR3 has 19 amino acids. Per the germline V gene, CDR1 is KGHDR and CDR2 is SFDVKD. As DNA, the CDR3 is TGTGCCACCAGTGATGGGCCCCAGGGGGGGACTAGCGGCCTCAATGAGCAGTTCTTC. Its translation is CATSDGPQGGTSGLNEQFF.

With regard to this clone: One end of the junction is discordant with germline, which a read error may explain. The chain couples TRBV27 to TRBJ1-3, with D hard to call. This CDR3 comprises 13 residues. Germline V CDR1 and CDR2: MNHEY, SMNVEV (reference sequence). In DNA form, the CDR3 reads TGTGCCAGTAGACGTAGCTCTGGAAACATCATATATTTT. This encodes CASRRSSGNIIYF.

J is TRBJ2-3 and V is TRBV24-1; 7 bases fit TRBD1. CDR3 length equals 16 residues. V was pared by 0 bases and J by 3 bases, with 5 bases of the junction left unmatched. CDR1 KGHDR and CDR2 SFDVKD come from the germline V gene. The CDR3 region has the DNA TGTGCCACCAGTGATTTGTCAGGGGGTGGTACAGATACGCAGTATTTT. Protein product: CATSDLSGGGTDTQYF.

The CDR3 DNA follows: TGTGCCAGCAGTGCGGGGGGCATGGTCACTGAAGCTTTCTTT. Translation gives CASSAGGMVTEAFF. The chain couples TRBV7-8 to TRBJ1-1, with D maybe TRBD1 (6 bases). The CDR3 is 14 amino acids. V lost 6 bases, J lost 4 bases, and 15 bases lay in between. Germline CDR1 reads SGHVS; CDR2 reads FQNEAQ.

This chain joins TRBV5-1 and TRBJ2-2, with 14 bases that match TRBD2. Germline lookup yields CDR1 SGHRS and CDR2 YFSETQ. The CDR3 spans 15 residues. With 9 bases clipped from V and 6 bases from J, the junction kept 7 bases outside the gene matches. This CDR3 is CATTSTSGRAGELFF. The CDR3 DNA follows: TGCGCCACCACATCGACTAGCGGGAGGGCCGGGGAGCTGTTTTTT.

The chain combines TRBV6-5 with TRBJ2-7; D is perhaps TRBD2 (6 bases). Germline assignment: CDR1 MNHEY and CDR2 SVGAGI. With 1 base removed from V and 2 bases from J, the gap between germline ends came to 12 bases. CDR3 length: 15 residues. This chain's CDR3 is CASSYFWRGAYEQYF. The CDR3 DNA reads TGTGCCAGCAGTTACTTTTGGCGGGGAGCCTACGAGCAGTACTTC.

The chain has TRBV5-1 and TRBJ1-3; D might be TRBD1 (6 bases). Germline V CDR1 and CDR2: SGHRS, YFSETQ. The CDR3 covers 17 residues. Trimming took 0 bases from V and 0 from J, leaving 13 bases between them. This CDR3 reads CASSLGDTKSSGNTIYF. The CDR3 DNA reads as TGCGCCAGCAGCTTGGGGGACACAAAGTCCTCTGGAAACACCATATATTTT.

The chain couples TRBV10-2 to TRBJ2-4; 8 bases align to TRBD1. The CDR3 sequence is 20 residues long. The V gene's germline CDR1 is WSHSY and CDR2 SAAADI. J lost 4 bases, V lost 0 bases, and 17 bases had no gene match. CDR3 amino acids: CASSESVGQGSWVIKNIQYF. In DNA form, the CDR3 reads TGCGCCAGCAGTGAGTCCGTCGGACAGGGAAGTTGGGTGATTAAAAACATTCAGTACTTC.

The J gene is TRBJ1-5, the V gene TRBV28; the D is unclear. V was pared by 5 bases and J by 4 bases, with 3 bases between. The CDR3 consists of 11 residues. Per germline, CDR1 MDHEN and CDR2 SYDVKM. The CDR3 region has the DNA TGTGCCAGCAGTCCAAATCAGCCCCAGCATTTT. It is translated as CASSPNQPQHF.

Here the CDR3 reads CATSRTLRGEYSNQPQHF. For the CDR3, the DNA is TGTGCCACCAGCAGAACGCTCCGGGGGGAATATAGCAATCAGCCCCAGCATTTT. The rearrangement joins TRBV15 to TRBJ1-5, with a possible D match to TRBD1 (5 bases). Deletions cut 2 bases from V and 0 bases from J, with 17 bases between. Germline V gene lookup returns CDR1 LNHNV and CDR2 YYDKDF (reference sequence). This CDR3 has 18 residues.

This clone has only a few counts. The chain is built from TRBV24-1 and TRBJ2-1; 15 positions match TRBD2. The CDR3 has 22 amino acids. The junction had 15 bases not matched to a gene; V was cut back by 4 bases and J by 0 bases. Germline V gives CDR1 KGHDR, CDR2 SFDVKD. CDR3 residues: CATSDPTGKGLAGGLSYNEQFF. For the CDR3, the DNA is TGTGCCACCAGTGACCCGACAGGGAAAGGACTAGCGGGAGGGCTCTCCTACAATGAGCAGTTCTTC.

The chain combines TRBV7-9 with TRBJ2-5, with unresolved D. Trimming cost V 1 base and J 1 base, with 10 bases left between them. The germline gives CDR1 SEHNR, CDR2 FQNEAQ (reference sequence). CDR3 length: 15 residues. Here the CDR3 DNA reads TGTGCCAGCAGCTTAGTACCCAGGTCCCAAGAGACCCAGTACTTC. It is translated as CASSLVPRSQETQYF.

V and J are TRBV5-1 and TRBJ2-7; possibly TRBD2 for D (6 bases). The germline V gene encodes CDR1 SGHRS and CDR2 YFSETQ. The CDR3 has 15 residues. V dropped 4 bases and J dropped 6 bases, with 20 bases sitting between them. The CDR3 spells CASSPQMGLEGEQYF. DNA for the CDR3: TGCGCCAGCAGCCCCCAGATGGGTTTGGAGGGCGAGCAGTACTTC.

This rearrangement joins TRBV7-9 to TRBJ1-1, with D hard to call. The CDR3 runs 11 residues. The germline CDR1 and CDR2 sequences are SEHNR and FQNEAQ (reference sequence). The CDR3 sequence: CAGGVVGEAFF. The CDR3 DNA reads TGTGCGGGCGGGGTAGTCGGAGAAGCTTTCTTT.

The V gene is TRBV27, the J gene TRBJ1-1, with a possible D match to TRBD1 (5 bases). Trimming took 8 bases from V and 1 from J, leaving 11 bases between them. The CDR3 length is 13 residues. Germline V gene lookup returns CDR1 MNHEY and CDR2 SMNVEV (reference sequence). CDR3 sequence reads: CASGGAGNTEAFF. In DNA, the CDR3 is TGTGCCAGCGGTGGGGCGGGGAACACTGAAGCTTTCTTT.